Sequencing of this T cell receptor (beta chain) was carried out in a study of human T cells and chemical hapten exposure. Across the whole study: Patch tests of 0.01% DPC on the upper back were read at 6 days.

Study-level findings and limits: High-frequency TCRs, those above 1 in 1000, stayed the same after DPC sensitization.

The CDR3 sequence is 17 residues long. The germline CDR1 and CDR2 sequences are MNHEY and SVGAGI. Trimming removed 6 bases from V and 7 bases from J; junction bases left unmatched: 16. This clonotype has only a few counts. What it binds is unknown. Time point described: patch test 3, about 24 weeks after DPC sensitization. Described treatment: therapeutic diphenylcyclopropenone sensitization with weekly scalp DPC. Donation of samples came from alopecia patients who were 18 to 70 years old and suitable for DPC. Each CDR3 protein is one row after TCRdb ran MiXCR on the RACE reads. The table lists more than 95,000 distinct CDR3 sequences, 25% to 35% of them singletons.

This receptor was taken from a man aged 40-49 years with alopecia areata. Some clones in this sample may be carry-over from other donors' samples. The V gene is TRBV6-5, the J gene TRBJ2-1; the match to TRBD2 covers 9 bases. Sequenced material: whole blood, taken in connection with sensitization to the hapten diphenylcyclopropenone (DPC). CDR3 DNA: TGTGCCAGCAGCCGACCCGGGGGGCGGGAGGGCCGGAATGAGCAGTTCTTC. As protein: CASSRPGGREGRNEQFF.